This T cell receptor beta chain emerged from a study of T cells in Graves' hyperthyroidism and ophthalmopathy. Findings of the study overall: Among thyroid clonotypes expanded above 0.001, most also appeared in blood.

Newly diagnosed hyperthyroidism patients aged 18 to 65 years had disease lasting under 2 months. Authors of the study amplified TCR beta CDR3 regions from RNA transcripts. HTBI primers drove first-round RT-PCR of the TCR CDR3. MiXCR was run by TCRdb on the multiplex PCR reads, yielding one entry per CDR3 protein. The sample lists about 360,000 distinct CDR3 sequences, approximately 13% occurring once. Comments on this clonotype: What it recognizes is unknown.

The V gene end was trimmed by 5 bases and the J gene end by 7 bases; junction bases not matched to a gene: 4. The CDR3 has 12 residues. The germline CDR1 and CDR2 sequences are LGHDT and YNNKEL (reference sequence). The chain carries TRBV3-1 and TRBJ1-1; 7 nucleotides line up with TRBD1. Sequenced: blood. This sequence was found in a man aged 25 to 40 with Graves' hyperthyroidism that later progressed to Graves' ophthalmopathy. CDR3 region: CASSGTAYEAFF. DNA for the CDR3: TGTGCCAGCAGCGGGACAGCTTATGAAGCTTTCTTT.